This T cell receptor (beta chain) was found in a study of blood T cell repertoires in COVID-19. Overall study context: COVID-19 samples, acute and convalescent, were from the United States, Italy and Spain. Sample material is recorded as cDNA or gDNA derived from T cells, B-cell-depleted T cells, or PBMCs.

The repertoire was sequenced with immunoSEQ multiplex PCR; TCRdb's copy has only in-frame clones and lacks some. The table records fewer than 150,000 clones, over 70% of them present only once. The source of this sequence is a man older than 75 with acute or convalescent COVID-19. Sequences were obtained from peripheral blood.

The CDR3 protein is CASSPSGVLPYEQYF. The CDR3 coding sequence is TGTGCCAGCAGCCCCTCCGGGGTTCTACCCTACGAGCAGTACTTC. The rearrangement joins TRBV7-2 to TRBJ2-7; D is perhaps TRBD2 (5 bases). Trimming took off 5 bases at V and 2 bases at J, with 16 bases between the two ends. In germline, CDR1 is SGHTA, CDR2 FQGNSA. The CDR3 consists of 15 residues.